This T cell receptor beta chain was identified during a study of control samples from healthy donors and cancer patients. The CDR3 is made up of 15 amino acids. CDR1 and CDR2 (germline): SEHNR, FQNEAQ (reference sequence). The V end was cut by 1 base, the J end by 1 base, with 9 bases between. TCRdb keeps only in-frame clones here, not all; method: immunoSEQ multiplex PCR. The sample has about 190,000 clones; over 80% are singletons. Specimen: blood. The TCR sequence derives from a man aged 25-45 years in good health. The rearrangement joins TRBV7-9 to TRBJ2-3; D is perhaps TRBD2 (5 bases). The CDR3 region is CASSLGRTRTDTQYF. The CDR3 DNA reads as TGTGCCAGCAGCTTAGGGAGGACCCGCACAGATACGCAGTATTTT.